Below are 24 T cell receptor beta chains sequenced from a single sample in a study of blood T cell repertoires in COVID-19 (dated by TCRdb to the early 2020s). The library was built by means of the immunoSEQ multiplex PCR assay. TCRdb retrieved this table from immuneACCESS and kept in-frame rearrangements only. Not all clones are present; in checked studies, unresolved V genes account for under half, and no reason is known for the remainder. This sample has 280,000 or so clones in its table, and about 90% of those were observed once. Less than 2% of the sample belongs to the ten largest clones. Sequenced: PBMCs or T cells enriched from blood (not recorded which). The receptors derive from a woman in her late teens or twenties with acute COVID-19.

The CDR3, as DNA: TGCGCCAGCAGTCCCGGGACTGCAGGGCCAGGGGAGCAGTACTTC. Protein sequence: CASSPGTAGPGEQYF. V gene TRBV5-1 combines with J gene TRBJ2-7; D might be TRBD2 (6 bases). Trimming removed 5 bases from V and 7 bases from J, with 22 bases in between. From germline, CDR1 is SGHRS and CDR2 YFSETQ. The CDR3 sequence is 15 residues long.

The CDR3 DNA sequence: TGTGCCAGCAGTAGGGACAGAAACACCGGGGAGCTGTTTTTT. Its translation: CASSRDRNTGELFF. The rearrangement links TRBV7-2 to TRBJ2-2; 7 nucleotides line up with TRBD1. Germline V lookup: CDR1 SGHTA, CDR2 FQGNSA. This CDR3 contains 14 residues. With 6 bases clipped from V and 2 bases from J, the junction kept 3 bases outside the gene matches.

The chain joins TRBV16 to TRBJ2-7; 9 bases fit TRBD2. V trimming: 3 bases; J trimming: 0 bases; junction bases outside the gene matches: 3. The CDR3 runs to 15 residues. CDR1 and CDR2 from the germline V gene are KGHSY and FQNENV. This CDR3 reads CASSQTSGGSYEQYF. Here the CDR3 DNA reads TGTGCCAGCAGCCAGACTAGCGGAGGCTCCTACGAGCAGTACTTC.

The chain is built from TRBV7-9 and TRBJ2-7; D may be TRBD2 (5 bases). CDR3 size: 15 residues. CDR1 and CDR2 from the germline V gene are SEHNR and FQNEAQ (reference sequence). Deletions cut 0 bases from V and 7 bases from J, with 16 bases between. The CDR3 reads CASSLAPAAEGEQYF. The CDR3 DNA reads as TGTGCCAGCAGCTTAGCCCCTGCAGCGGAAGGGGAGCAGTACTTC.

The rearrangement uses TRBV9 and TRBJ2-6; no definite D call. The germline V gene has CDR1 SGDLS and CDR2 YYNGEE. CDR3 length: 16 amino acids. Trimming shortened V by 6 bases and J by 1 base, and 14 bases separated the two germline ends. CDR3 coding DNA: TGTGCCAGCACCACCGGCGGCCTTTCTGGGGCCAACGTCCTGACTTTC. Its protein is CASTTGGLSGANVLTF.

The chain carries TRBV11-2 and TRBJ1-4; 9 bases map to TRBD1. This CDR3 is 17 amino acids long. The trim removed 1 base at V and 0 bases at J, leaving 3 bases unmatched. Germline V gene lookup returns CDR1 SGHAT and CDR2 FQNNGV. The DNA for the CDR3 is TGTGCCAGCAGCTTAGTTGACAGGGGGACAACTAATGAAAAACTGTTTTTT. It specifies CASSLVDRGTTNEKLFF.

The J gene is TRBJ2-7, the V gene TRBV5-6; no definite D call. The CDR3 runs 15 residues. V was cut by 0 bases and J by 3 bases, with 13 bases left in between. Germline-derived CDR1 and CDR2 are SGHDT and YYEEEE. CDR3 in amino acids: CASSLGFHGFYEQYF. The CDR3 DNA reads as TGTGCCAGCAGCTTGGGATTTCACGGGTTCTACGAGCAGTACTTC.

The gene calls are TRBV5-6 and TRBJ1-2, with D possibly being TRBD1 (5 bases). CDR1 and CDR2 (germline): SGHDT, YYEEEE. V lost 2 bases and J 7 bases, leaving 15 bases between the germline ends. The CDR3 covers 14 residues. The CDR3 nucleotides read TGTGCCAGCAGCTTTACAGGTGGGCGTCGTGGCTACACCTTC. Residues: CASSFTGGRRGYTF. The whole variable domain, remainder taken from reference TRBV5-6 and TRBJ1-2, is DAGVTQSPTHLIKTRGQQVTLRCSPKSGHDTVSWYQQALGQGPQFIFQYYEEEERQRGNFPDRFSGHQFPNYSSELNVNALLLGDSALYLCASSFTGGRRGYTFGSGTRLTVV.

The chain employs TRBV21-1 and TRBJ2-3; TRBD1, the D gene given by the table, was not confirmed from the DNA. TRBV21-1 is a pseudogene. The CDR3 totals 19 residues. The CDR3, as DNA: TGTGCCAGCAGCAAACCCCCCTTCGACAGGCGAGTTAGCACAGATACGCAGTATTTT. Protein: CASSKPPFDRRVSTDTQYF.

The CDR3 DNA reads as TGTGCCAGCAGCTTAACAGGGGTCAATCAGCCCCAGCATTTT. This translates into CASSLTGVNQPQHF. This chain uses TRBV7-9 with TRBJ1-5; 7 nucleotides agree with TRBD1. The V gene end was trimmed by 2 bases and the J gene end by 3 bases; junction bases not matched to a gene: 1. The CDR3 sequence is 14 residues long. Germline V gives CDR1 SEHNR, CDR2 FQNEAQ (reference sequence).

This sequence joins TRBV19 and TRBJ2-7; 9 bases map to TRBD2. There are 14 residues in the CDR3. V shed 6 bases, J shed 7 bases, and the junction held 10 bases outside the gene matches. Germline V lookup: CDR1 LNHDA, CDR2 SQIVND (reference sequence). The DNA for the CDR3 is TGTGCCAGTAGCATTAGCGGGAGAGCGGATGAGCAGTACTTC. Its protein product is CASSISGRADEQYF.

This chain joins TRBV27 and TRBJ2-1; TRBD2 aligns across 16 bases. The germline gives CDR1 MNHEY, CDR2 SMNVEV (reference sequence). The CDR3 covers 19 residues. V shed 2 bases and J 4 bases; nucleotides not matched to a gene: 8. DNA of the CDR3: TGTGCCAGCAGTTTAGGGGGACTAGCGGGAGGGGGGAGGTACAATGAGCAGTTCTTC. As protein: CASSLGGLAGGGRYNEQFF.

The chain links TRBV4-1 to TRBJ1-2; maybe TRBD1 (6 bases). With 2 bases removed from V and 5 bases from J, the gap between germline ends came to 15 bases. The CDR3 runs 15 residues. Germline V gene sequence: CDR1 MGHRA, CDR2 YSYEKL. CDR3 coding DNA: TGCGCCAGCAGCCAACCTCTGGGGGGGCAGTATGGCTACACCTTC. Protein sequence: CASSQPLGGQYGYTF.

There are a few counts of this clone. The rearrangement joins TRBV18 to TRBJ2-7, with 7 bases lining up with TRBD1. The CDR3 runs 14 residues. Trimming removed 1 base from V and 7 bases from J; junction bases left unmatched: 7. Germline values: CDR1 KGHSH, CDR2 LQKENI. The CDR3 spells CASSPLEGAREQYF. In DNA form, the CDR3 reads TGTGCCAGCTCACCACTTGAGGGGGCGCGGGAGCAGTACTTC.

This chain joins TRBV28 and TRBJ2-7, with 7 nucleotides matching TRBD1. CDR3 length: 15 amino acids. Trimming removed 1 base from V and 3 bases from J; junction bases left unmatched: 6. Germline V CDR1 and CDR2: MDHEN, SYDVKM. CDR3 protein: CASSLLGGPLYEQYF. The CDR3 DNA is TGTGCCAGCAGTTTATTAGGGGGCCCCCTCTACGAGCAGTACTTC.

This rearrangement joins TRBV7-3 to TRBJ2-2; D gene unclear. The CDR3 has 14 residues. Per the germline V gene, CDR1 is SGHTA and CDR2 is FQGTGA. Trimming removed 1 base at V and 6 bases at J, with 9 bases between. The CDR3 protein is CASSLSRVSGELFF. The CDR3 DNA reads TGTGCCAGCAGCTTAAGTCGGGTCTCCGGGGAGCTGTTTTTT.

The chain has TRBV29-1 and TRBJ2-1; 8 bases are a match to TRBD2. Trimming removed 4 bases from V and 10 bases from J; junction bases left unmatched: 3. Germline V gene data show CDR1 as SQVTM and CDR2 as ANQGSEA. The CDR3 consists of 11 residues. The CDR3 nucleotides read TGCAGCGTTGGAGGCGGGAGGGAGCAGTTCTTC. Its translation is CSVGGGREQFF.

The rearrangement links TRBV10-2 to TRBJ2-3, with TRBD2 identical over 8 bases. CDR1 is WSHSY, CDR2 SAAADI, per germline. There are 14 residues in the CDR3. The J segment lost 0 bases and the V segment lost 7 bases, leaving 3 bases of the junction unmatched. CDR3: CASNPSGSTDTQYF. CDR3 nucleotides: TGCGCCAGCAACCCTAGCGGGAGCACAGATACGCAGTATTTT.

V and J are TRBV28 and TRBJ1-6, with TRBD1 as a possible D gene (5 bases). Germline lookup yields CDR1 MDHEN and CDR2 SYDVKM. V was cut by 5 bases and J by 5 bases, with 13 bases left in between. The CDR3 sequence is 15 residues long. The DNA of the CDR3 is TGTGCCAGCAGTCCATACAGGACGGATAATTCACCCCTCCACTTT. Translation gives CASSPYRTDNSPLHF.

The chain recombines TRBV5-4 with TRBJ1-2, with 7 positions matching TRBD1. The CDR3 runs to 13 residues. V was pared by 4 bases and J by 5 bases, with 5 bases of the junction left unmatched. The V gene's germline CDR1 is SGHNT and CDR2 YYREEE (reference sequence). Here the CDR3 reads CASSRRDSYGYTF. For the CDR3, the DNA is TGTGCCAGCAGCCGCCGGGACAGTTATGGCTACACCTTC.

The V and J genes are TRBV28 and TRBJ2-3; 12 nucleotides align to TRBD2. The V segment lost 5 bases and the J segment 3 bases; nucleotides outside the gene matches: 3. Germline V gene data show CDR1 as MDHEN and CDR2 as SYDVKM. This CDR3 has 15 residues. CDR3 DNA: TGTGCCAGCAGTGTCACTAGCGGGGGGACAGATACGCAGTATTTT. This translates into CASSVTSGGTDTQYF.

This chain uses TRBV28 with TRBJ1-3; 7 nucleotides align to TRBD1. CDR1 and CDR2 (germline): MDHEN, SYDVKM. The V and J ends lost 5 bases and 0 bases, in that order; junction bases with no gene match: 7. The CDR3 runs 16 residues. CDR3 DNA sequence: TGTGCCAGCAGTCGCCGGACAGGCCCCTCTGGAAACACCATATATTTT. Protein: CASSRRTGPSGNTIYF. Based on the CDR3 plus reference TRBV28 and TRBJ1-3, the full variable domain is DVKVTQSSRYLVKRTGEKVFLECVQDMDHENMFWYRQDPGLGLRLIYFSYDVKMKEKGDIPEGYSVSREKKERFSLILESASTNQTSMYLCASSRRTGPSGNTIYFGEGSWLTVV.

This sequence joins TRBV18 and TRBJ2-7; 13 bases map to TRBD2. Germline CDR1 reads KGHSH; CDR2 reads LQKENI. J lost 3 bases, V lost 6 bases, and 11 bases had no gene match. CDR3 size: 17 residues. CDR3 sequence (DNA): TGTGCCAGCTCCTGGAGAGGACTAGCGGGAGTGTTCTACGAGCAGTACTTC. This translates into CASSWRGLAGVFYEQYF.

The chain combines TRBV19 with TRBJ2-1; D not resolved. CDR1 and CDR2 from the germline V gene are LNHDA and SQIVND (reference sequence). Deletions cut 2 bases from V and 0 bases from J, with 8 bases between. This CDR3 is 15 amino acids long. CDR3: CASSIWQASYNEQFF. CDR3 nucleotide sequence: TGTGCCAGTAGTATATGGCAGGCCTCCTACAATGAGCAGTTCTTC.